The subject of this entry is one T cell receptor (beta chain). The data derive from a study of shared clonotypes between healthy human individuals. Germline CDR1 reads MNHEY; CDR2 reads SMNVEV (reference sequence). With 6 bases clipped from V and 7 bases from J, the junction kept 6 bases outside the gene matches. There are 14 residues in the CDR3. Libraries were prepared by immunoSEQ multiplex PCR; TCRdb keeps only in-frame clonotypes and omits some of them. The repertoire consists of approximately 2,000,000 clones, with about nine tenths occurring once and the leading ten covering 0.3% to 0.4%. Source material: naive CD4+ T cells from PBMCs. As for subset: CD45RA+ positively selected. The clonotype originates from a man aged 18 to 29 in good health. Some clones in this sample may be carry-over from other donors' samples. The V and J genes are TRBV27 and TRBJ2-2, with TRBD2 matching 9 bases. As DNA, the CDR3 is TGTGCCAGCAGAGACGGGACTAGCTACGGGGAGCTGTTTTTT. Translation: CASRDGTSYGELFF.